This T cell receptor (beta chain) was obtained from a study of blood T cells in healthy people across ages. This clonotype was seen a handful of times. Then a second PCR, running about 7 to 11 cycles, was carried out with a sample-barcoded 5' primer and a J-beta primer mix. Researchers report that each sample yielded at least 3 million CDR3-containing paired-end reads. One entry per CDR3 protein, called by TCRdb with MiXCR from the 5' RACE reads. Altogether 780,000 or so distinct CDR3 sequences are present, about 53% being singletons, with the ten largest covering roughly two fifths. Each sample yielded at least 6 million isolated PBMCs. Germline values: CDR1 DFQATT, CDR2 SNEGSKA (reference sequence). This CDR3 is built from 13 residues. V shed 4 bases and J shed 0 bases, with 8 bases lying between them.

This chain uses TRBV20-1 with TRBJ2-3; D not resolved. The source of this sequence is a man at least 80 years old in good health. Sequencing used blood. The DNA for the CDR3 is TGCAGTGCTACTGGTGGGAGCACAGATACGCAGTATTTT. Translating it yields CSATGGSTDTQYF.